This T cell receptor beta chain was captured in a study of molecular identifiers for immune sequencing clone quantification. Points from the study as a whole: Beyond 20 RNA copies, clones held over 99% of effector molecules, compared with under 1% in naive cells.

Of note for this clonotype: Its cognate antigen is unknown. This clone may be a read error of a much larger clone one base away.

The CDR3 runs 14 residues. CDR1 LGHNA and CDR2 YSLEER come from the germline V gene. Trimming removed 0 bases from V and 1 base from J, with 4 bases in between. It was with previously described methods and listed TCR primers that bulk TCR libraries were made. Via MiXCR, TCRdb re-called the PCR reads, giving one row per CDR3 protein. The repertoire holds more than 250,000 distinct CDR3 sequences, over 20% seen once, with approximately 0.8% in the top ten. Input material: naive CD8+ T cells from blood, with Jurkat cell RNA spiked in. Indicated subset: FACS-sorted CD8+CD4-CCR7+CD45RA+ naive T cells. The chain links TRBV4-3 to TRBJ1-5; D gene ambiguous. This receptor was taken from a human donor in good health. Some libraries in this study had Jurkat cell RNA spiked in. CDR3 sequence reads: CASSQDASNQPQHF. CDR3 bases: TGCGCCAGCAGCCAAGATGCGAGCAATCAGCCCCAGCATTTT.